This T cell receptor beta chain was sequenced for a study of shared clonotypes between healthy human individuals. CDR1 MDHEN and CDR2 SYDVKM come from the germline V gene. Trimming cost V 2 bases and J 8 bases, with 15 bases left between them. The CDR3 is 14 residues long. The study drew its donors from healthy HIV-negative adults without recent acute infections or vaccinations. Only Caucasian adults living in Nashville, Tennessee served as donors. The sample holds many counts of this clone. The antigen remains unidentified. Repertoires were generated with immunoSEQ multiplex PCR, while TCRdb's copy carries only in-frame clones and drops some. Of some 790,000 clones detected, roughly 72% appear once; the ten largest clones hold approximately 1.8%. General observations from the study: Compared with clonotypes that all four donors shared, non-shared clonotypes had lower generation probabilities. Generally, naive subsets (rather than memory subsets) showed larger estimated richness.

The source is a woman between 25 and 40 years old in good health. The gene calls are TRBV28 and TRBJ1-2; the D gene is possibly TRBD1 (5 bases). The source material was memory CD4+ T cells sorted from blood. Subset denoted: CD45RA-negative fraction. The CDR3 region has the DNA TGTGCCAGCAGTTTAGGGTCGACGGGACGCGGCTACACCTTC. It specifies CASSLGSTGRGYTF.